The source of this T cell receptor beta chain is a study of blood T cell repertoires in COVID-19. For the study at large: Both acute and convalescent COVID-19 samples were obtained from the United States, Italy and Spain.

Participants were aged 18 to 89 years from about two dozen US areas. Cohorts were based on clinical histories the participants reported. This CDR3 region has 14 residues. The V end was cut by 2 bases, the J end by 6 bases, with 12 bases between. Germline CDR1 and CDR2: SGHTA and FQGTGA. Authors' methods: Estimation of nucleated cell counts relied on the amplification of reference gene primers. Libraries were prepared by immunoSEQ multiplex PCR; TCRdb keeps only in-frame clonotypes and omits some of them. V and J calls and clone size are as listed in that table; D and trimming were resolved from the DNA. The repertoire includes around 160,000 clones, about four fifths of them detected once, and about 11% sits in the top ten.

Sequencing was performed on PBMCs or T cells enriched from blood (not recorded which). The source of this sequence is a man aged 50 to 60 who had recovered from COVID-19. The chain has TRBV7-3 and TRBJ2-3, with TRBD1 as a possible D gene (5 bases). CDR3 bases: TGTGCCAGCAGCTTAGACAGTGTAGTGGATACGCAGTATTTT. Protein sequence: CASSLDSVVDTQYF.